One and the same sample provided the 31 T cell receptor beta chains below, sequenced in a study of early T cells in non-severe SARS-CoV-2 infection. MiXCR was run by TCRdb on the 5' RACE reads, yielding one entry per CDR3 protein. The sample lists approximately 70,000 distinct CDR3 sequences; approximately 12% were seen once. The sequences come from whole blood, collected at baseline. These receptors came from an adult who was a healthcare worker with PCR-confirmed SARS-CoV-2 infection or an uninfected control (not recorded which). The donor label of this sample is uncertain.

This clonotype was found a few times. The V call is TRBV7-2, the J call TRBJ2-7; 10 positions agree with TRBD2. Germline V lookup: CDR1 SGHTA, CDR2 FQGNSA. With 4 bases clipped from V and 2 bases from J, the junction kept 8 bases outside the gene matches. CDR3 size: 16 residues. The CDR3 DNA reads TGTGCCAGCAGCTCCAAGGGGCTAGCGGGGGCCTACGAGCAGTACTTC. Protein product: CASSSKGLAGAYEQYF.

The chain uses TRBV5-4 and TRBJ2-7; D possibly corresponds to TRBD2 (5 bases). V was cut by 3 bases and J by 2 bases, with 9 bases left in between. The CDR3 has 13 residues. In germline, CDR1 is SGHNT, CDR2 YYREEE (reference sequence). Here the CDR3 reads CASSSQRTYEQYF. As DNA, the CDR3 is TGTGCCAGCAGCTCCCAGCGGACCTACGAGCAGTACTTC.

This clonotype was observed many times. CDR3 DNA sequence: TGTGCCAGCAGCTTTGGAAGGAGGGGTAGGACAGATACGCAGTATTTT. Translation: CASSFGRRGRTDTQYF. This sequence joins TRBV11-1 and TRBJ2-3; D may be TRBD2 (6 bases). The CDR3 has 16 residues. Trimming cost V 3 bases and J 3 bases, with 16 bases left between them. CDR1 and CDR2 from the germline V gene are SGHAT and FQDESV (reference sequence).

Many counts were recorded for this clonotype. The chain uses TRBV5-1 and TRBJ1-2, with D unresolved. The V gene's germline CDR1 is SGHRS and CDR2 YFSETQ. This CDR3 comprises 14 residues. The V end lost 4 bases, the J end lost 1 base, and 11 bases lay between the germline ends. The CDR3 here is CASSETINNYGYTF. The CDR3 DNA sequence: TGCGCCAGCAGCGAGACCATTAATAACTATGGCTACACCTTC.

There are many counts of this clonotype. The chain uses TRBV12-3 or TRBV12-4 and TRBJ1-5; maybe TRBD1 (6 bases). Trimming pared 6 bases from V and 5 bases from J, leaving 17 bases between. The CDR3 has 15 residues. The CDR3 loop is CASSRQGKSDQPQHF. The CDR3 bases are TGTGCCAGCAGCAGGCAGGGGAAATCCGATCAGCCCCAGCATTTT.

V usage is TRBV19 and J usage is TRBJ2-7; a possible D gene is TRBD1 (5 bases). V lost 3 bases to trimming and J lost 3 bases, with 9 bases between them. Germline CDR1 reads LNHDA; CDR2 reads SQIVND (reference sequence). This CDR3 spans 13 amino acids. The CDR3 sequence is CASSMGPNYEQYF. The CDR3, as DNA: TGTGCCAGTAGTATGGGGCCGAACTACGAGCAGTACTTC.

The V and J genes are TRBV5-6 and TRBJ2-3; D gene uncertain. Germline lookup yields CDR1 SGHDT and CDR2 YYEEEE. This CDR3 has 13 residues. Trimming took off 3 bases at V and 0 bases at J, with 5 bases between the two ends. The DNA of the CDR3 is TGTGCCAGCAGCTACGGAAGCACAGATACGCAGTATTTT. Translation gives CASSYGSTDTQYF. Together with reference TRBV5-6 and TRBJ2-3, the CDR3 gives the full variable domain: DAGVTQSPTHLIKTRGQQVTLRCSPKSGHDTVSWYQQALGQGPQFIFQYYEEEERQRGNFPDRFSGHQFPNYSSELNVNALLLGDSALYLCASSYGSTDTQYFGPGTRLTVL.

The gene calls are TRBV5-6 and TRBJ2-1, with 11 positions matching TRBD2. CDR3 length: 18 residues. Germline CDR1 reads SGHDT; CDR2 reads YYEEEE. V was clipped by 4 bases and J by 2 bases; unmatched bases: 11. CDR3 DNA sequence: TGTGCCAGCAGCCCGGGACTAGCGGTTACGCCCGCCTACAATGAGCAGTTCTTC. Encoded protein: CASSPGLAVTPAYNEQFF. Full variable domain (outside the CDR3, taken from reference TRBV5-6 and TRBJ2-1): DAGVTQSPTHLIKTRGQQVTLRCSPKSGHDTVSWYQQALGQGPQFIFQYYEEEERQRGNFPDRFSGHQFPNYSSELNVNALLLGDSALYLCASSPGLAVTPAYNEQFFGPGTRLTVL.

This clonotype came up many times. The chain carries TRBV4-2 and TRBJ2-3; 12 positions agree with TRBD2. Trimming cost V 2 bases and J 3 bases; bases outside gene matches: 3. The germline V gene encodes CDR1 LGHNA and CDR2 YNFKEQ. The CDR3 runs 16 residues. Here the CDR3 reads CASSQTTSGSTDTQYF. The CDR3 coding sequence is TGTGCCAGCAGCCAAACGACTAGCGGGAGTACAGATACGCAGTATTTT.

This clonotype was recorded many times. The J gene is TRBJ2-1, the V gene TRBV20-1, with 9 bases that match TRBD2. The CDR3 covers 14 residues. Germline CDR1 reads DFQATT; CDR2 reads SNEGSKA (reference sequence). The V gene end was trimmed by 6 bases and the J gene end by 3 bases; junction bases not matched to a gene: 6. The CDR3: CSATGTSIYNEQFF. Here the CDR3 DNA reads TGCAGTGCCACCGGGACTAGCATCTACAATGAGCAGTTCTTC.

The chain links TRBV15 to TRBJ2-7; no clear D gene. Trimming shortened V by 0 bases and J by 4 bases, and 7 bases separated the two germline ends. This CDR3 is 13 amino acids long. From germline, CDR1 is LNHNV and CDR2 YYDKDF (reference sequence). CDR3: CATSRDNAYEQYF. The CDR3 nucleotides are TGTGCCACCAGCAGAGATAATGCATACGAGCAGTACTTC.

V usage is TRBV29-1 and J usage is TRBJ2-3; D is unclear. The CDR3 contains 12 residues. From germline, CDR1 is SQVTM and CDR2 ANQGSEA. The DNA of the CDR3 is TGCAGTTACCTAGGTGACGGTGGTACGCAGTATTTT. Its protein is CSYLGDGGTQYF.

The chain couples TRBV10-3 to TRBJ2-1; TRBD2 aligns across 11 bases. V gave up 2 bases and J gave up 3 bases; unmatched junction bases: 9. Germline V lookup: CDR1 ENHRY, CDR2 SYGVKD. The CDR3 has 18 residues. The DNA of the CDR3 is TGTGCCATCAGTGAGCCGTGGCTAGCGGGGGGCCGCTACAATGAGCAGTTCTTC. This gives the protein CAISEPWLAGGRYNEQFF.

This chain links TRBV2 with TRBJ2-2; 8 positions agree with TRBD2. Germline-derived CDR1 and CDR2 are SNHLY and FYNNEI. The CDR3 is made up of 13 amino acids. Trimming cost V 5 bases and J 7 bases; bases outside gene matches: 3. CDR3 amino acids: CASSRTSFGELFF. CDR3 in DNA: TGTGCCAGCAGTAGGACTAGCTTCGGGGAGCTGTTTTTT.

The sample holds many counts of this clonotype. This sequence joins TRBV3-1 and TRBJ1-1, with 9 bases lining up with TRBD1. V gave up 4 bases and J gave up 5 bases; unmatched junction bases: 14. Looked up from germline, CDR1 is LGHDT and CDR2 is YNNKEL (reference sequence). CDR3 length equals 17 residues. The CDR3 spells CASSRANRGHSVTEAFF. CDR3 in DNA: TGTGCCAGCAGCCGAGCAAACAGGGGGCATTCGGTAACTGAAGCTTTCTTT.

This sequence joins TRBV10-3 and TRBJ2-7; D is undetermined. From germline, CDR1 is ENHRY and CDR2 SYGVKD. This CDR3 is built from 16 residues. Trimming removed 6 bases at V and 4 bases at J, with 22 bases between. The CDR3 reads CAISPPGRSINYEQYF. DNA for the CDR3: TGTGCCATCAGCCCCCCAGGCAGGAGTATCAATTACGAGCAGTACTTC.

This clonotype has ten or more counts. V and J are TRBV4-1 and TRBJ2-1; D is ambiguous. The V gene lost 2 bases and the J gene lost 2 bases, with 4 bases spanning the gap. CDR1 is MGHRA and CDR2 is YSYEKL in the germline V gene. The CDR3 contains 13 residues. In DNA, the CDR3 is TGCGCCAGCAGCCAAAATACCTACAATGAGCAGTTCTTC. Translated: CASSQNTYNEQFF.

A few counts support this clonotype. The chain carries TRBV18 and TRBJ1-2; 11 bases line up with TRBD1. Trimming took 1 base from V and 4 from J; bases not matched to a gene: 8. Germline V gives CDR1 KGHSH, CDR2 LQKENI. The CDR3 loop spans 17 amino acids. CDR3 amino acids: CASSPRTGGEGSYGYTF. CDR3 DNA: TGTGCCAGCTCACCACGGACAGGGGGCGAGGGGAGCTATGGCTACACCTTC.

This clonotype was counted ten times or more. The V and J genes are TRBV5-6 and TRBJ1-2; D gene unclear. This CDR3 contains 14 residues. Trimming shortened V by 4 bases and J by 7 bases, and 17 bases separated the two germline ends. Per germline, CDR1 SGHDT and CDR2 YYEEEE. This CDR3 is CASSPRAAAVGYTF. The CDR3 DNA reads TGTGCCAGCAGCCCGCGAGCGGCGGCCGTTGGCTACACCTTC.

The chain uses TRBV7-3 and TRBJ1-3; 8 positions match TRBD1. With 4 bases clipped from V and 0 bases from J, the junction kept 5 bases outside the gene matches. The CDR3 is 16 amino acids. Germline-derived CDR1 and CDR2 are SGHTA and FQGTGA. CDR3 nucleotide sequence: TGTGCCAGCAGCTGGACAGGGAGCAGCTCTGGAAACACCATATATTTT. The encoded protein is CASSWTGSSSGNTIYF.

Here the CDR3 DNA reads TGTGCCAGTGCCGGCCAACCCGGGGCTGGTGGCTACACCTTC. Its translation: CASAGQPGAGGYTF. The gene calls are TRBV2 and TRBJ1-2; the D gene is possibly TRBD1 (5 bases). The V and J ends lost 9 bases and 7 bases respectively, with 21 bases between them. Per the germline V gene, CDR1 is SNHLY and CDR2 is FYNNEI. There are 14 residues in the CDR3.

This clonotype was seen many times. The rearrangement links TRBV11-2 to TRBJ2-5; D may be TRBD1 (6 bases). CDR3 size: 13 residues. Per the germline V gene, CDR1 is SGHAT and CDR2 is FQNNGV. Trimming removed 3 bases at V and 1 base at J, with 6 bases between. CDR3: CASSLDSQETQYF. CDR3 DNA: TGTGCCAGCAGCTTGGACAGCCAAGAGACCCAGTACTTC.

The V and J genes are TRBV28 and TRBJ1-4; a possible D gene is TRBD1 (6 bases). The CDR3 contains 14 residues. V lost 2 bases and J 9 bases, leaving 13 bases between the germline ends. Germline V gene lookup returns CDR1 MDHEN and CDR2 SYDVKM. CDR3: CASSLAGTWKKLFF. The DNA for the CDR3 is TGTGCCAGCAGTTTAGCCGGGACATGGAAAAAACTGTTTTTT.

There are many counts of this clonotype. This rearrangement joins TRBV7-6 to TRBJ2-1; no clear D. CDR1 is SGHVS, CDR2 FNYEAQ, per germline. The ends were cut back, 8 bases at V and 6 bases at J, with 11 bases in the middle. This CDR3 has 12 residues. The CDR3 coding sequence is TGTGCCAGCGGTATGCCTCTCAATGAGCAGTTCTTC. Its protein product is CASGMPLNEQFF.

This clonotype was observed at least ten times. This CDR3 reads CSAREPGQLNTEAFF. The CDR3 nucleotides read TGCAGCGCTCGAGAACCGGGACAGTTGAACACTGAAGCTTTCTTT. The J gene is TRBJ1-1, the V gene TRBV29-1; 7 bases line up with TRBD1. The CDR3 runs to 15 residues. V lost 7 bases to trimming and J lost 0 bases; unmatched junction nucleotides: 11. The V gene's germline CDR1 is SQVTM and CDR2 ANQGSEA.

Only a few counts were recorded for this clonotype. The chain employs TRBV6-6 and TRBJ1-5; weak D call: TRBD1 (6 bases). The V and J ends lost 6 bases and 9 bases respectively, with 24 bases between them. From germline, CDR1 is MNHNY and CDR2 SVGAGI (reference sequence). CDR3 length: 16 amino acids. The CDR3 bases are TGTGCCAGCAGGCCTCCTGGGGGGCCGGCCCAGGGGCCCCAGCATTTT. This translates into CASRPPGGPAQGPQHF.

This clonotype was counted only a few times. The chain carries TRBV7-9 and TRBJ2-7; TRBD1 matches at 7 bases. The V gene's germline CDR1 is SEHNR and CDR2 FQNEAQ (reference sequence). The CDR3 length is 15 residues. The V and J ends lost 4 bases and 3 bases, in that order; junction bases with no gene match: 9. The CDR3 loop is CASSSRPGQNYEQYF. The CDR3 nucleotides read TGTGCCAGCAGCTCTCGACCGGGACAGAACTACGAGCAGTACTTC.

By frequency in the sample, this clonotype is medium-sized (0.01 to 0.1%). This CDR3 is CASRQITGSPYNEQFF. CDR3 in DNA: TGTGCCAGCAGACAAATTACCGGAAGTCCATACAATGAGCAGTTCTTC. The rearrangement uses TRBV27 and TRBJ2-1; D not certain. V was shortened by 6 bases and J by 4 bases, with 19 bases between the two germline ends. The CDR3 is 16 amino acids. Germline CDR1 and CDR2: MNHEY and SMNVEV (reference sequence).

The chain couples TRBV5-4 to TRBJ1-4, with 7 bases fitting TRBD1. Germline CDR1 reads SGHNT; CDR2 reads YYREEE (reference sequence). V trimming: 4 bases; J trimming: 0 bases; junction bases outside the gene matches: 12. CDR3 length: 18 amino acids. The CDR3 DNA sequence: TGTGCCAGCAGCCCAGGGACAGACTTCCTTGCAACTAATGAAAAACTGTTTTTT. Amino acids: CASSPGTDFLATNEKLFF.

This clonotype was detected a few times. The gene calls are TRBV4-1 and TRBJ2-5; a weak D match, TRBD1 (5 bases). Germline V lookup: CDR1 MGHRA, CDR2 YSYEKL. The CDR3 sequence is 15 residues long. V gave up 0 bases and J gave up 2 bases, with 10 bases separating them. This chain's CDR3 is CASSQEDIQQETQYF. The CDR3 bases are TGCGCCAGCAGCCAAGAGGACATCCAGCAAGAGACCCAGTACTTC.

This clonotype has just a few counts. This rearrangement joins TRBV21-1 to TRBJ2-1; TRBD2 is the table's D call, not checked against the DNA. TRBV21-1 is marked as a pseudogene. This CDR3 has 15 residues. The CDR3 nucleotides read TGTGCCAGCAAACTAGCGGGAGGTCTTTGGAATGAGCAGTTCTTC. Encoded protein: CASKLAGGLWNEQFF.